This TCR beta chain derives from a study of blood T cell repertoires in COVID-19. In the original analysis: The assay estimated nucleated cells by amplifying reference gene primers. Generated by immunoSEQ multiplex PCR, the TCRdb table keeps only in-frame clones and is missing some. V, J and clone size were drawn from that table, and D and trimming were deduced from the DNA. The sample contains 250,000 to 300,000 clones, roughly 88% of which appear only once. Germline lookup yields CDR1 MNHNY and CDR2 SVGAGI (reference sequence). The CDR3 has 16 amino acids. Trimming removed 5 bases at V and 9 bases at J, with 22 bases between.

This TCR was sampled from a woman between 65 and 79 years old with acute or convalescent COVID-19. Sequencing input: peripheral blood. This rearrangement joins TRBV6-6 to TRBJ1-4, with D maybe TRBD1 (6 bases). The CDR3 DNA sequence: TGTGCCAGCAGTCAACGACAGGAGGTCAGAATGAAAAAACTGTTTTTT. Translation gives CASSQRQEVRMKKLFF.